These T cell receptor beta chains were read from a single sample in a study of cytomegalovirus exposure and HLA in healthy donors. Sequencing used immunoSEQ multiplex PCR; TCRdb keeps in-frame clones, though not all of them. The sample consists of 150,000 to 160,000 clones, around 74% of them appearing once. Material: PBMCs. The source is a man between 18 and 35 years old in good health and CMV-seronegative. Both conserved end residues are part of each CDR3. D genes are given only for firm matches. For some rows the clone size is stated as once, few or many, or as a class when expanded; others skip it.

CDR3 protein: CSVEDHQGDEKLFF; CDR3 DNA: TGCAGCGTTGAAGATCACCAGGGGGACGAAAAACTGTTTTTT; V gene: TRBV29-1; J gene: TRBJ1-4; clone size: -; D gene: TRBD1
CDR3 protein: CASSLAVQGGEQFF; CDR3 DNA: TGCGCCAGCAGCTTGGCTGTCCAGGGAGGTGAGCAGTTCTTC; V gene: TRBV5-1; J gene: TRBJ2-1; clone size: -; D gene: -
CDR3 protein: CASSTFGDSYNEQFF; CDR3 DNA: TGTGCCAGCAGCACCTTCGGGGACTCCTACAATGAGCAATTCTTC; V gene: TRBV6-5; J gene: TRBJ2-1; clone size: -; D gene: -
CDR3 protein: CASSIASSRETQYF; CDR3 DNA: TGTGCCAGTAGTATAGCGAGCAGCAGGGAGACCCAGTACTTC; V gene: TRBV19; J gene: TRBJ2-5; clone size: -; D gene: -
CDR3 protein: CASSVGQGANGYGYTF; CDR3 DNA: TGTGCCAGCAGTGTTGGGCAGGGGGCTAATGGCTATGGCTACACCTTC; V gene: TRBV6-1; J gene: TRBJ1-2; clone size: -; D gene: TRBD1
CDR3 protein: CAIPGGNTGELFF; CDR3 DNA: TGTGCTATCCCGGGGGGGAACACCGGGGAGCTGTTTTTT; V gene: TRBV7-9; J gene: TRBJ2-2; clone size: once; D gene: TRBD2
CDR3 protein: CASSSVRVGASGNTIYF; CDR3 DNA: TGTGCCAGCAGCTCAGTCAGGGTTGGGGCCTCTGGAAACACCATATATTTT; V gene: TRBV11-2; J gene: TRBJ1-3; clone size: once; D gene: -
CDR3 protein: CASSGTGGSSGANGLTF; CDR3 DNA: TGTGCCAGCAGCGGGACAGGGGGCTCAAGTGGGGCCAACGGCCTGACTTTC; V gene: TRBV5-4; J gene: TRBJ2-6; clone size: -; D gene: TRBD1
CDR3 protein: CATVLGRGSYEQYF; CDR3 DNA: TGTGCCACCGTCCTCGGCAGGGGCTCCTACGAGCAGTACTTC; V gene: TRBV2; J gene: TRBJ2-7; clone size: -; D gene: -
CDR3 protein: CASSLHRAPGYGYTF; CDR3 DNA: TGTGCCAGCAGTCTCCACAGGGCCCCGGGCTATGGCTACACCTTC; V gene: TRBV6-5; J gene: TRBJ1-2; clone size: -; D gene: -
CDR3 protein: CASSQRRLAGAPGTDTQYF; CDR3 DNA: TGCGCCAGCAGCCAAAGACGCCTAGCGGGGGCCCCGGGCACAGATACGCAGTATTTT; V gene: TRBV4-1; J gene: TRBJ2-3; clone size: -; D gene: TRBD2
CDR3 protein: CASKGTMEEETQYF; CDR3 DNA: TGTGCCAGTAAAGGGACTATGGAGGAAGAGACCCAGTACTTC; V gene: TRBV19; J gene: TRBJ2-5; clone size: -; D gene: TRBD2
CDR3 protein: CSVEEGGGTGELFF; CDR3 DNA: TGCAGCGTTGAAGAAGGCGGGGGGACCGGGGAGCTGTTTTTT; V gene: TRBV29-1; J gene: TRBJ2-2; clone size: -; D gene: TRBD2
CDR3 protein: CASGGRETQYF; CDR3 DNA: TGCGCCAGCGGGGGGAGAGAGACCCAGTACTTC; V gene: TRBV5-1; J gene: TRBJ2-5; clone size: few; D gene: -